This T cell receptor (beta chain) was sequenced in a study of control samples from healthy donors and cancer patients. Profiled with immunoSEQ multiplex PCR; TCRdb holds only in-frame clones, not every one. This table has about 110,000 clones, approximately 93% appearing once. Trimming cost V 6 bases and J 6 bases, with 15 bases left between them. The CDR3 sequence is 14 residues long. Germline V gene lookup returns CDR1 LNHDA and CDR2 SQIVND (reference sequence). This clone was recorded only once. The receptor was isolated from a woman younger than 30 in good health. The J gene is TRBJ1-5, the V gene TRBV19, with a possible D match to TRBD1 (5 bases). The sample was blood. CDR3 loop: CASRNTRVRQPQHF. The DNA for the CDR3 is TGTGCCAGTAGAAACACCAGGGTGCGTCAGCCCCAGCATTTT.